This T cell receptor beta chain is from a study of CD8+ T cells in alopecia areata. Turning to the study itself: Treated patients were given 5 to 10 mg oral tofacitinib twice daily. Broader study findings: Compared with normal scalp, lesional scalp had higher clonality and more expanded CD8+ clones. Tofacitinib did not eliminate many expanded lesional clones from scalp or blood. Mice gave a clearer picture of TCR sharing than patients did, possibly for HLA-related reasons.

The CDR3 covers 14 residues. Trimming shortened V by 0 bases and J by 7 bases, and 14 bases separated the two germline ends. Germline CDR1 and CDR2: SGHRS and YFSETQ. Comment on this clone: The antigen is unknown.

Treatment described: oral pan-JAK inhibitor, 5-10 mg twice daily. TCR sequencing used cDNA made by reverse transcription of extracted RNA. This table comes from immunoSEQ multiplex PCR, and its TCRdb copy is limited to in-frame clones, with some not included. Of around 200,000 clones detected, roughly 61% appear once; the ten largest clones hold 10% to 15%. The sample was CD8+ T cells sorted from blood, taken at week 24, from a patient treated with tofacitinib. The clonotype comes from a human donor with alopecia areata. This chain connects TRBV5-1 to TRBJ2-7, with no clear D. Here the CDR3 DNA reads TGCGCCAGCAGCTTGGATTTAGGTACGGCAGAGCAGTACTTC. Encoded protein: CASSLDLGTAEQYF.